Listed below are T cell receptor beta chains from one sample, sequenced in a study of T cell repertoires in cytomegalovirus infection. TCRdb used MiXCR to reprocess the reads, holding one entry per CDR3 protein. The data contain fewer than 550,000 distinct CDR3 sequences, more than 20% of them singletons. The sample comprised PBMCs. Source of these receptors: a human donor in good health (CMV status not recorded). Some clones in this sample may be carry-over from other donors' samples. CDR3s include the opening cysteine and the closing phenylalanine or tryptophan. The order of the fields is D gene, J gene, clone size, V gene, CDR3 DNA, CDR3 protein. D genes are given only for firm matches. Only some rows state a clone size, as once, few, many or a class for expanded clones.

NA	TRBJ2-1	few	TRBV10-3	TGTGCCACCCAGGCCCCGGGAGTCATGTACAATGAGCAGTTCTTC	CATQAPGVMYNEQFF
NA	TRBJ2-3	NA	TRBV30	TGTGCCTGGAGTGTATTGGGCACAGATACGCAGTATTTT	CAWSVLGTDTQYF
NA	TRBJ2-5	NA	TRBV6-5	TGTGCCACCCACAGGGAGGGAGAGACCCAGTACTTC	CATHREGETQYF
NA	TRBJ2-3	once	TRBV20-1	TGCAGTGCAATTGGGACCACAGATACGCAGTATTTT	CSAIGTTDTQYF
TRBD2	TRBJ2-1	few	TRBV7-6	TGTGCCAGCAGCTATGGGACTAGCGGGAATGAGCAGTTCTTC	CASSYGTSGNEQFF
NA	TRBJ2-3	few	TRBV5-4	TGTGCCAGCAGCTACTCACCCTTGGCTAGCACAGATACGCAGTATTTT	CASSYSPLASTDTQYF
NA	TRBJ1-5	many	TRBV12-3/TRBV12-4	TGTGCCAGCAGTGGCCCGGGTCAGCCCCAGCATTTT	CASSGPGQPQHF
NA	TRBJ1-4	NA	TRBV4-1	TGTGCCAGCAGCCAAGATTCTTGGGGGGCAGTCTCAGAAGGAACTAATGAAAAACTGTTTTTT	CASSQDSWGAVSEGTNEKLFF
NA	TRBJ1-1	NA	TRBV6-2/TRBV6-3	TGTGCCAGCACTAGGGGGTTGATGAACACTGAAGCTTTCTTT	CASTRGLMNTEAFF
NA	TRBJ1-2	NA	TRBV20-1	TGCAGTGCCCCATCGGACGGCTACACCTTC	CSAPSDGYTF
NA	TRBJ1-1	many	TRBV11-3	TGTGCCAGCAGCCCCCCGTTTTGGGAGGGTCTGAACACTGAAGCTTTCTTT	CASSPPFWEGLNTEAFF
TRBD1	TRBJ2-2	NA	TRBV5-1	TGCGCCAGCAGCATAGGGACAGGGGACACCGGGGAGCTGTTTTTT	CASSIGTGDTGELFF
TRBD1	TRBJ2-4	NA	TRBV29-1	TGCAGCGTCTCAGCCGGGACAGGGGATCGGCACATTCAGTACTTC	CSVSAGTGDRHIQYF
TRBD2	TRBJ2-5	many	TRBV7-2	TGTGCCAGCAGCTACGGGACTAGCGGGTCACAAGAGACCCAGTACTTC	CASSYGTSGSQETQYF
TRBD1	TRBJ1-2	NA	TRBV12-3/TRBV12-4	TGTGCCAGCAGTGGACAGGGTATCTATGGCTACACCTTC	CASSGQGIYGYTF
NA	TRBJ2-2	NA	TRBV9	TGTGCCAGCAGCGTAGGTTGGGGACGAGACACCGGGGAGCTGTTTTTT	CASSVGWGRDTGELFF
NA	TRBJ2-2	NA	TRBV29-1	TGCAGCGCCGCGAGGGGTTCCACCGGGGAGCTGTTTTTT	CSAARGSTGELFF
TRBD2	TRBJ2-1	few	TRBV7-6	TGTGCTAGCAGCTTAGTTTTAAGGACTAGCGGGAGGCGATGGGATGAGCAGTTCTTC	CASSLVLRTSGRRWDEQFF
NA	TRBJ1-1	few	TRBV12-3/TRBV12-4	TGTGCCAGCAGATCAACCACAGGGTCCGGCACTGAAGCTTTCTTT	CASRSTTGSGTEAFF
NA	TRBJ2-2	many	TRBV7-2	TGTGCCAGCAGCTTAAAATCTGGGACCGGGGAGCTGTTTTTT	CASSLKSGTGELFF
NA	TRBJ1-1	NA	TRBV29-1	TGCAGCGTTGACTTCTTGGGGGACCGGGGGAAGGTCACTGAAGCTTTCTTT	CSVDFLGDRGKVTEAFF
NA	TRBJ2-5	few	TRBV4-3	TGCGCCAGCAGCCAAAATTTCCAAGAGACCCAGTACTTC	CASSQNFQETQYF
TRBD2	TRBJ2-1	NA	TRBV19	TGTGCCAGTTCTCGGACTAGCGGGGGCTCCTACAATGAGCAGTTCTTC	CASSRTSGGSYNEQFF
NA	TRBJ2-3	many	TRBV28	TGTGCCAGCTATCCCCTCCCGGGAGCAAGCACAGATACGCAGTATTTT	CASYPLPGASTDTQYF
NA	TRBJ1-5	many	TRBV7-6	TGTGCCAGCAGCTTAGATGCATATAGCAATCAGCCCCAGCATTTT	CASSLDAYSNQPQHF
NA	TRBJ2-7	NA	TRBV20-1	TGCAGTGCGGAAAGACAGGAGTCAACCTACGAGCAGTACTTC	CSAERQESTYEQYF
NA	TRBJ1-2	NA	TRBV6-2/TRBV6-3	TGTGCCAGCACCCCGACCGTTAACTATGGCTACACCTTC	CASTPTVNYGYTF
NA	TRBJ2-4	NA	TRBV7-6	TGTGCCAGCAGCTTACACAGGGAACTAGCCAAAAACATTCAGTACTTC	CASSLHRELAKNIQYF
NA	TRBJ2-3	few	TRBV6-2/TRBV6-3	TGTGCCAGCCAGCGAGAGAGCGGGAGCACAGATACGCAGTATTTT	CASQRESGSTDTQYF
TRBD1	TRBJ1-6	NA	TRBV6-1	TGTGCCAGCAGGGGGAGGGACAGGTTCCGAAATTCACCCCTCCACTTT	CASRGRDRFRNSPLHF
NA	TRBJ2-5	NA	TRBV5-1	TGCGCCAGCAGCTTGGAGGGGGTTGGGACCCAGTACTTC	CASSLEGVGTQYF
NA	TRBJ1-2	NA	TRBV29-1	TGCAGCGCCGAGGGAGGGCTGCATGGCTACACCTTC	CSAEGGLHGYTF
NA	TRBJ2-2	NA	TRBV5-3	TGTGCCAGCACCCGACGGGGGAACACCGGGGAGCTGTTTTTT	CASTRRGNTGELFF
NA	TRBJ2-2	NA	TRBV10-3	TGTGCCATCGATCGAGGGGAAACCATAAACACCGGGGAGCTGTTTTTT	CAIDRGETINTGELFF
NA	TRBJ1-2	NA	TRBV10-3	TGTGCCATCAGTGAGGGTTTCAGGAGGGTAAACTATGGCTACACCTTC	CAISEGFRRVNYGYTF
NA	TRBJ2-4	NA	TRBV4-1	TGCGCCAGCAGCCAGATTTTTTATCAACGAGCCAAAAACATTCAGTACTTC	CASSQIFYQRAKNIQYF
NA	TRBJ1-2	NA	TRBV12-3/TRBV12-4	TGTGCCAGCACCCCAGGGAGGAACGGCTACACCTTC	CASTPGRNGYTF
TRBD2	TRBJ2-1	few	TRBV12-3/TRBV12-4	TGTGCCAGCAGCCCGACTAGCGGGATCCCCTACAATGAGCAGTTCTTC	CASSPTSGIPYNEQFF
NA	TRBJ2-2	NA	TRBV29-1	TGCAGCGCAACCACAGGGAGCGGGGAGCTGTTTTTT	CSATTGSGELFF
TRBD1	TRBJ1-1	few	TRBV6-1	TGTGCCAGCAGTCATCGACAGGGGGGTGTGAACACTGAAGCTTTCTTT	CASSHRQGGVNTEAFF
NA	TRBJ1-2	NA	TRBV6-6	TGTGCCAGCAGTAGGTCGGGCAGCTCTTATGGCTACACCTTC	CASSRSGSSYGYTF